These 2 T cell receptor beta chains originate from one sample sequenced in a study of monozygotic twins with inflammatory bowel disease. TCRdb reprocessed the 5' RACE reads and reports one entry per CDR3 protein, with no DNA. The listing records about 350,000 distinct CDR3 sequences. The material sequenced was blood. Receptor source: a human donor with ulcerative colitis or Crohn's disease, or a healthy co-twin of an affected twin (not recorded which).

The V call is TRBV19, the J call TRBJ1-1. Germline V lookup: CDR1 LNHDA, CDR2 SQIVND (reference sequence). The CDR3 runs to 16 residues. The CDR3 sequence is CASRRDSGVRNTEAFF.

This chain links TRBV20-1 with TRBJ2-1; TCRdb calls TRBD1, which cannot be checked without DNA. CDR3 length: 15 amino acids. Looked up from germline, CDR1 is DFQATT and CDR2 is SNEGSKA (reference sequence). The CDR3 spells CSARPTGQAYNEQFF.